The clone carrying this T cell receptor beta chain was picked up a small number of times. The antigen remains unidentified. Focal radiation plus CTLA-4 blockade with ipilimumab was given to patients with chemo-refractory metastatic non-small-cell lung cancer. Trimming left V 0 bases short and J 2 bases short, with 11 bases between. The CDR3 length is 16 residues. Germline V gives CDR1 KGHSH, CDR2 LQKENI. This entry belongs to a study of radiotherapy plus CTLA-4 blockade in lung cancer. Study-level results: The authors reported that early blood T cell clone dynamics, with interferon-beta, best predicted response.

Clones were sequenced by immunoSEQ multiplex PCR, and TCRdb holds only the in-frame ones, with some missing. The table lists some 110,000 clones, roughly 77% of them singletons. The rearrangement joins TRBV18 to TRBJ1-3, with D tentatively TRBD1 (5 bases). Sequencing was performed on peripheral blood, taken from a patient treated with radiotherapy plus ipilimumab. The sequence was collected from a human donor with non-small cell lung cancer that progressed on radiotherapy plus ipilimumab. Some clones in this sample may be carry-over from other donors' samples. The CDR3 DNA reads TGTGCCAGCTCACCACCGGGGGGTATCCCTGGAAACACCATATATTTT. Protein sequence: CASSPPGGIPGNTIYF.